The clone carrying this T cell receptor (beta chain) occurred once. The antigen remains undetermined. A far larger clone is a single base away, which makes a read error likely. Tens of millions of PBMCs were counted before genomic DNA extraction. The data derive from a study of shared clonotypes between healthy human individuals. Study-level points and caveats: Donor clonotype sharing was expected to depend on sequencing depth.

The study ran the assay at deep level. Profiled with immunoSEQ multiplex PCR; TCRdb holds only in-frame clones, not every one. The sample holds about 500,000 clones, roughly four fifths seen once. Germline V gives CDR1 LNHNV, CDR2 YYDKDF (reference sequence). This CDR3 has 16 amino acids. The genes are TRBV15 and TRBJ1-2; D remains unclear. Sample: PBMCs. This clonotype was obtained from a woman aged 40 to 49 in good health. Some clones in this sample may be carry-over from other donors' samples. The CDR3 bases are TGTGCCGCCAGCCTTCGAAAGACGAGCCTACCATATGGCTACACCTTC. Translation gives CAASLRKTSLPYGYTF. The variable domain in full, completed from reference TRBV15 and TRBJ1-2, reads DAMVIQNPRYQVTQFGKPVTLSCSQTLNHNVMYWYQQKSSQAPKLLFHYYDKDFNNEADTPDNFQSRRPNTSFCFLDIRSPGLGDTAMYLCAASLRKTSLPYGYTFGSGTRLTVV.